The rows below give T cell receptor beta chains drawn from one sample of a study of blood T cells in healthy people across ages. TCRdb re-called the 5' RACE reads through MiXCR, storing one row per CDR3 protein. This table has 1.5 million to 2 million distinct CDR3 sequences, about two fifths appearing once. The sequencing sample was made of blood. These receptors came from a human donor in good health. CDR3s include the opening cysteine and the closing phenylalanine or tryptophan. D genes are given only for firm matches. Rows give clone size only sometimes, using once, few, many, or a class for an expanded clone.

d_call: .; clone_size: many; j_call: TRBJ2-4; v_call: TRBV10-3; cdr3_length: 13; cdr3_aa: CAISEKGEDIQYF; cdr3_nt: TGTGCCATCAGTGAGAAGGGGGAGGACATTCAGTACTTC
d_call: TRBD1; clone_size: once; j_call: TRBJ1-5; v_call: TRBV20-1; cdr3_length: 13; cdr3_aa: CSAIPGGSQPQHF; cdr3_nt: TGCAGTGCTATTCCAGGGGGTAGTCAGCCCCAGCATTTT
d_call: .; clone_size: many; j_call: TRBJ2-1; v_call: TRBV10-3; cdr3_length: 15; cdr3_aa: CAISESVISSSEQFF; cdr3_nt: TGTGCCATCAGTGAGTCAGTAATCTCGAGTAGTGAGCAGTTCTTC
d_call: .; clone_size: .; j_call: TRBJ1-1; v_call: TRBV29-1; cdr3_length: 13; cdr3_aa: CSARTDMNTEAFF; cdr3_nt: TGCAGCGCCCGGACCGACATGAACACTGAAGCTTTCTTT
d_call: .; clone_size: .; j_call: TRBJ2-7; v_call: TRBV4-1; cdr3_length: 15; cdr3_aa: CASSQVLATSYEQYF; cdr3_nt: TGCGCCAGCAGCCAAGTCCTGGCAACCTCCTACGAGCAGTACTTC
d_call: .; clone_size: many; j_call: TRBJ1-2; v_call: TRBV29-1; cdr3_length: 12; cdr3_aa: CSVEDNGYGYTF; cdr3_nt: TGCAGCGTTGAGGACAACGGCTATGGCTACACCTTC
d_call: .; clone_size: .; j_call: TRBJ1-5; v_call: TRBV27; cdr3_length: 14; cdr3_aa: CASSIGTSGQPQHF; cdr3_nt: TGTGCCAGCAGTATTGGGACATCAGGACAGCCCCAGCATTTT
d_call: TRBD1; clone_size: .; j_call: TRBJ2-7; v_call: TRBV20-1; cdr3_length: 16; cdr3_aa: CSVRDPVTGGLYEQYF; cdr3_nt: TGCAGTGTTAGAGATCCAGTGACAGGGGGACTTTACGAGCAGTACTTC
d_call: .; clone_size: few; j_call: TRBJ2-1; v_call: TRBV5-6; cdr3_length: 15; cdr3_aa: CASSFGLREDNEQFF; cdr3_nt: TGTGCCAGCAGCTTCGGCCTCAGGGAGGACAATGAGCAGTTCTTC
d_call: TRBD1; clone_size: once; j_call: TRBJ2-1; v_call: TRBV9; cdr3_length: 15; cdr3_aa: CASSVAGTAYNERFF; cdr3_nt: TGTGCCAGCAGCGTAGCTGGGACAGCCTACAATGAGCGGTTCTTC
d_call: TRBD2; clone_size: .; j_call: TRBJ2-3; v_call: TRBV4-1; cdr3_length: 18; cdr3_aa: CASSQEFTSAGSPDTQYF; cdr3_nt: TGCGCCAGCAGCCAAGAGTTTACTAGCGCCGGTAGCCCAGATACGCAGTATTTT
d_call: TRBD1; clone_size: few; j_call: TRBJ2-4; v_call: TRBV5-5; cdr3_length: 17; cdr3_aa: CASSRGDRGPLLDIQYF; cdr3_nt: TGTGCCAGCAGCCGGGGCGACAGGGGGCCACTTCTGGACATTCAGTACTTC
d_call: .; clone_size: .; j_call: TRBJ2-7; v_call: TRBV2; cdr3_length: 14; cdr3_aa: CARKGQLTPYEQYF; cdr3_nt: TGTGCCAGAAAGGGACAATTAACACCCTACGAGCAGTACTTC
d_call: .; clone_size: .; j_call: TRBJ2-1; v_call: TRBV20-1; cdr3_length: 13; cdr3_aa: CSARADTNNEQFF; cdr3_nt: TGCAGTGCTAGAGCGGACACTAACAATGAGCAGTTCTTC
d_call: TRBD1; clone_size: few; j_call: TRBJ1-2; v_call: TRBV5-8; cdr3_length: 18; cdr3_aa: CASRQHSGTGGANYGYTF; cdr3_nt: TGTGCCAGCAGACAGCACTCCGGGACAGGAGGAGCTAACTATGGCTACACCTTC
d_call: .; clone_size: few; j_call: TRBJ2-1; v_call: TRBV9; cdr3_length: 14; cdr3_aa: CASSVWPSAGEQFF; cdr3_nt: TGTGCCAGCAGCGTATGGCCGTCAGCGGGTGAGCAGTTCTTC
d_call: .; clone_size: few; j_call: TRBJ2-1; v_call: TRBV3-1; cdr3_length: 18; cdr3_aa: CASSQDGSTGPLYNEQFF; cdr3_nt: TGTGCCAGCAGCCAAGATGGGTCCACGGGGCCCCTATACAATGAGCAGTTCTTC
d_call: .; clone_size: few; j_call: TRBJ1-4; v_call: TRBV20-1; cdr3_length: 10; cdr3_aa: CSARGIRLFF; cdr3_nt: TGCAGTGCTAGAGGGATAAGACTGTTTTTT
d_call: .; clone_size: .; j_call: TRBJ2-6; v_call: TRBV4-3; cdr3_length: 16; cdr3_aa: CASSKGLGTGTNVRTF; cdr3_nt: TGCGCCAGCAGCAAGGGGCTGGGGACCGGGACCAACGTCCGGACTTTC
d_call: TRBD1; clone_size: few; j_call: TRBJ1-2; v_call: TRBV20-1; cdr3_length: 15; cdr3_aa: CSAPSTGKGDYGYTF; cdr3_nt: TGCAGTGCTCCATCGACAGGGAAAGGGGACTATGGCTACACCTTC
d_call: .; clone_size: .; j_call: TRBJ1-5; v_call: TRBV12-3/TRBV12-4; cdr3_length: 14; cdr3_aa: CASNIGGGNQPQHF; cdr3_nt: TGTGCCAGCAATATCGGGGGGGGCAATCAGCCCCAGCATTTT
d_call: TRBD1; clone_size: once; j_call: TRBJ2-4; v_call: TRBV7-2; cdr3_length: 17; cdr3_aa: CASSLGGGQGALYGQYF; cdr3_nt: TGTGCCAGCAGCTTAGGCGGCGGGCAGGGGGCCCTCTACGGGCAGTACTTC
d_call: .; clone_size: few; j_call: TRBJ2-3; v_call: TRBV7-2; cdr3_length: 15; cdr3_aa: CASSSGPTTTDTQYF; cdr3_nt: TGTGCCAGCAGCTCGGGACCTACGACCACAGATACGCAGTATTTT